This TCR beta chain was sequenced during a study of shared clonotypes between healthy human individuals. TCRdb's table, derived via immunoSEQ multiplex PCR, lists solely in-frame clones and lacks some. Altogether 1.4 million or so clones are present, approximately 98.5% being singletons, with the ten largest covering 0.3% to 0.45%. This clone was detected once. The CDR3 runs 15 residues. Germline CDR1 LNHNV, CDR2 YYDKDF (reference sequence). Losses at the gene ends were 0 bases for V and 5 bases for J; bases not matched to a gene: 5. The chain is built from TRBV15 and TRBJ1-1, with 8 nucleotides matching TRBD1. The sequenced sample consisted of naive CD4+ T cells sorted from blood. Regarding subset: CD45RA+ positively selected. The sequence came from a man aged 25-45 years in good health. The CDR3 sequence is CATSRETTGGTEAFF. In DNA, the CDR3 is TGTGCCACCAGCAGAGAAACCACAGGGGGTACTGAAGCTTTCTTT.